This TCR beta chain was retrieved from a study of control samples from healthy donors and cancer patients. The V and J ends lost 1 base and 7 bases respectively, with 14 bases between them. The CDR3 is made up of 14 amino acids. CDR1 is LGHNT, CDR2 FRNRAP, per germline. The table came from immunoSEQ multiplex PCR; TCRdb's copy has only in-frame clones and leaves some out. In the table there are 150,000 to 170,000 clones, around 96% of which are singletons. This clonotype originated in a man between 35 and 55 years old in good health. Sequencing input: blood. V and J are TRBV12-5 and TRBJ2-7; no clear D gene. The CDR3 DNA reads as TGTGCTAGTGGTTTGGCCGGGTCCCGCTTGGAGCAGTACTTC. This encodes CASGLAGSRLEQYF.